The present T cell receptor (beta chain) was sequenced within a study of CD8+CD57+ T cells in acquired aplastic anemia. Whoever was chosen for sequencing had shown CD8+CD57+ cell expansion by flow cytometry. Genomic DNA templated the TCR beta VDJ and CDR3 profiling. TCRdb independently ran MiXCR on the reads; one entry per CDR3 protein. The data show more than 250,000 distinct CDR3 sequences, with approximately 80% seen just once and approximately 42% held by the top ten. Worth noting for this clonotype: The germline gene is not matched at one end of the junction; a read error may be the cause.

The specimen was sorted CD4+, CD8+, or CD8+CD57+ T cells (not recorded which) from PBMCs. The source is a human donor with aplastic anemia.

The CDR3 region has the DNA TGCGCTAGCAGCCTGGAGTTAGGGACAGCCTATGGCTACACCTTC. Protein sequence: CASSLELGTAYGYTF. The chain has TRBV5-1 and TRBJ1-2, with 7 nucleotides matching TRBD1. The germline gives CDR1 SGHRS, CDR2 YFSETQ. The CDR3 loop spans 15 amino acids.